The 19 T cell receptor beta chains given below trace back to one sample, sequenced in a study of cytomegalovirus exposure and HLA in healthy donors. The table came from immunoSEQ multiplex PCR; TCRdb's copy has only in-frame clones and leaves some out. The data contain about 330,000 clones, about nine tenths of them singletons. Sequenced input: PBMCs. The receptors come from a woman aged 30 to 39 in good health and CMV-seropositive.

The gene calls are TRBV30 and TRBJ1-1, with D perhaps matching TRBD1 (5 bases). V lost 6 bases to trimming and J lost 3 bases, with 14 bases between them. Looked up from germline, CDR1 is GTSNPN and CDR2 is SVGIG (reference sequence). The CDR3 is 13 amino acids. CDR3 nucleotides: TGTGCCTGCACGGGGGAAAGTCACACTGAAGCTTTCTTT. Amino acid sequence: CACTGESHTEAFF.

On this clone: The sample holds other DNA sequences that translate to the same CDR3. The chain is built from TRBV4-3 and TRBJ2-7; no clear D gene. Germline V lookup: CDR1 LGHNA, CDR2 YSLEER. This CDR3 is 13 amino acids long. Between the trimmed V and J ends, which lost 1 base and 4 bases, there was a span of 8 bases. The CDR3 sequence: CASSQGGAYEQYF. The CDR3 bases are TGCGCCAGCAGCCAAGGTGGAGCTTACGAGCAGTACTTC.

The chain joins TRBV28 to TRBJ2-1, with TRBD2 identical over 13 bases. This CDR3 spans 15 amino acids. V shed 3 bases, J shed 10 bases, and the junction held 6 bases outside the gene matches. Germline V gene lookup returns CDR1 MDHEN and CDR2 SYDVKM. CDR3 region: CASSLGGLAGREQFF. The CDR3 DNA is TGTGCCAGCAGTTTGGGGGGACTAGCGGGACGAGAGCAGTTCTTC.

V and J are TRBV27 and TRBJ1-5; perhaps TRBD1 as D (6 bases). This CDR3 is built from 14 residues. Trimming removed 3 bases from V and 5 bases from J, with 11 bases in between. In germline, CDR1 is MNHEY, CDR2 SMNVEV (reference sequence). The CDR3 nucleotides read TGTGCCAGCAGTTTCGGGGGGGCTGATCAGCCCCAGCATTTT. Translating gives CASSFGGADQPQHF.

J is TRBJ2-7 and V is TRBV7-6; 8 nucleotides agree with TRBD2. V lost 6 bases to trimming and J lost 3 bases; unmatched junction nucleotides: 10. The CDR3 is 15 amino acids. From germline, CDR1 is SGHVS and CDR2 FNYEAQ. CDR3 in DNA: TGTGCCAGCAGACGCGGGGACGGGGGGGTCTACGAGCAGTACTTC. Encoded protein: CASRRGDGGVYEQYF.

The V call is TRBV5-5, the J call TRBJ1-1; D is unresolved. V was clipped by 1 base and J by 2 bases, with 9 bases between them. Germline V gene lookup returns CDR1 SGHKS and CDR2 YYEKEE (reference sequence). The CDR3 runs 14 residues. The CDR3 loop is CASSLTPFNTEAFF. The CDR3 DNA is TGTGCCAGCAGCTTGACACCATTCAACACTGAAGCTTTCTTT. The variable domain in full, completed from reference TRBV5-5 and TRBJ1-1, reads DAGVTQSPTHLIKTRGQQVTLRCSPISGHKSVSWYQQVLGQGPQFIFQYYEKEERGRGNFPDRFSARQFPNYSSELNVNALLLGDSALYLCASSLTPFNTEAFFGQGTRLTVV.

This clone has just one count. The chain is built from TRBV21-1 and TRBJ2-6. TRBV21-1 constitutes a pseudogene. CDR3 length: 20 residues. This CDR3 reads CASSRWDPIPSGAGANVLTF. DNA for the CDR3: TGTGCCAGCAGCCGATGGGACCCGATCCCCTCAGGAGCTGGGGCCAACGTCCTGACTTTC.

The CDR3 is CSVEPEQYF. Written as DNA, the CDR3 is TGCAGCGTTGAACCCGAGCAGTACTTC. The chain joins TRBV29-1 to TRBJ2-7, with D unresolved. V lost 2 bases and J lost 6, with 2 bases in between. CDR3 length: 9 amino acids. The germline gives CDR1 SQVTM, CDR2 ANQGSEA.

The J gene is TRBJ1-6, the V gene TRBV10-3; 11 nucleotides match TRBD1. The J segment lost 9 bases and the V segment lost 8 bases, leaving 9 bases of the junction unmatched. CDR3 length equals 15 residues. Germline CDR1 and CDR2: ENHRY and SYGVKD. The CDR3 reads CAIGDRGTVSSPLHF. DNA for the CDR3: TGTGCCATCGGGGACAGGGGGACGGTGAGTTCACCCCTCCACTTT.

As concerns this clone: Other nucleotide sequences in the sample specify the same CDR3. The gene calls are TRBV27 and TRBJ2-2; 12 nucleotides line up with TRBD2. This CDR3 is built from 17 residues. Germline CDR1 reads MNHEY; CDR2 reads SMNVEV (reference sequence). Unmatched junction bases numbered 4, after V lost 2 bases and J lost 3 bases. The CDR3 DNA follows: TGTGCCAGCAGTTTACCTAGCGGGGGGGCATACACCGGGGAGCTGTTTTTT. Protein product: CASSLPSGGAYTGELFF.

The chain employs TRBV7-9 and TRBJ2-3, with D possibly being TRBD2 (6 bases). The CDR3 is made up of 17 amino acids. V was trimmed by 1 base and J by 2 bases, leaving 16 bases between them. Germline V gene lookup returns CDR1 SEHNR and CDR2 FQNEAQ (reference sequence). Written as DNA, the CDR3 is TGTGCCAGCAGCTTAGTAGGGTTGGGGGGTCACACAGATACGCAGTATTTT. Its protein is CASSLVGLGGHTDTQYF. The variable domain in full, with the rest retrieved from reference TRBV7-9 and TRBJ2-3, is DTGVSQNPRHKITKRGQNVTFRCDPISEHNRLYWYRQTLGQGPEFLTYFQNEAQLEKSRLLSDRFSAERPKGSFSTLEIQRTEQGDSAMYLCASSLVGLGGHTDTQYFGPGTRLTVL.

This chain joins TRBV5-1 and TRBJ2-1; 11 bases are a match to TRBD1. V was pared by 4 bases and J by 9 bases, with 9 bases of the junction left unmatched. The CDR3 runs 15 residues. The V gene's germline CDR1 is SGHRS and CDR2 YFSETQ. CDR3 in amino acids: CASSQKRDRGVEQFF. CDR3 nucleotides: TGCGCCAGCAGCCAAAAGCGGGACAGGGGGGTTGAGCAGTTCTTC. Variable domain in full (rest from reference TRBV5-1 and TRBJ2-1): KAGVTQTPRYLIKTRGQQVTLSCSPISGHRSVSWYQQTPGQGLQFLFEYFSETQRNKGNFPGRFSGRQFSNSRSEMNVSTLELGDSALYLCASSQKRDRGVEQFFGPGTRLTVL.

The genes are TRBV20-1 and TRBJ2-3; D is possibly TRBD1 or TRBD2 (5 bases each). From germline, CDR1 is DFQATT and CDR2 SNEGSKA (reference sequence). The CDR3 length is 10 residues. V lost 7 bases to trimming and J lost 11 bases, with 13 bases between them. The CDR3: CSVSWGMQYF. The CDR3 region has the DNA TGCAGTGTTAGTTGGGGGATGCAGTATTTT.

The V gene is TRBV5-1, the J gene TRBJ2-7, with TRBD1 identical over 9 bases. Germline-derived CDR1 and CDR2 are SGHRS and YFSETQ. The trim removed 5 bases at V and 0 bases at J, leaving 9 bases unmatched. The CDR3 sequence is 16 residues long. The DNA for the CDR3 is TGCGCCAGCAGTCATCCTCCGGGACAGGGCTCCTACGAGCAGTACTTC. As protein: CASSHPPGQGSYEQYF.

The CDR3 region has the DNA TGTGCCAGCAGTCCGAACGACAGGGTCGACGATAACTATGGCTACACCTTC. It is translated as CASSPNDRVDDNYGYTF. This chain joins TRBV27 and TRBJ1-2, with TRBD1 identical over 7 bases. Germline CDR1 is MNHEY and CDR2 is SMNVEV (reference sequence). J gave up 1 base and V 5 bases, and 13 bases lay outside the gene matches. The CDR3 runs to 17 residues.

This clone has just a few counts. The chain carries TRBV7-6 and TRBJ2-1; the D is unclear. V lost 5 bases to trimming and J lost 3 bases, with 5 bases between them. The germline gives CDR1 SGHVS, CDR2 FNYEAQ. The CDR3 spans 12 residues. The CDR3 spells CASSQDYNEQFF. In DNA form, the CDR3 reads TGTGCCAGCAGCCAGGACTACAATGAGCAGTTCTTC.

The gene calls are TRBV4-3 and TRBJ2-7; no firm D call. Germline CDR1 is LGHNA and CDR2 is YSLEER. Between the trimmed V and J ends, which lost 0 bases and 3 bases, there was a span of 12 bases. The CDR3 loop spans 15 amino acids. For the CDR3, the DNA is TGCGCCAGCAGCCAAGATGGGGTAGCCGGCTACGAGCAGTACTTC. Protein product: CASSQDGVAGYEQYF.

This chain uses TRBV7-5 with TRBJ2-7; TRBD1 reflects the table's D call only, with no check against the DNA. TRBV7-5 has pseudogene status. This CDR3 has 17 residues. The CDR3 DNA reads as TGTGCCAGAAGCCTAGGGCACGAGTGGACAGGTATTTTGGTGCAGTACTTC. Its translation: CARSLGHEWTGILVQYF.

V and J are TRBV4-1 and TRBJ1-1; D unclear. The V end lost 3 bases, the J end lost 1 base, and 0 bases lay between the germline ends. Germline-derived CDR1 and CDR2 are MGHRA and YSYEKL. The CDR3 consists of 11 residues. The CDR3 bases are TGCGCCAGCAGCCAGAACACTGAAGCTTTCTTT. It encodes CASSQNTEAFF.